Described below is a single T cell receptor (beta chain) sequence and its context. Its specific antigen is unknown. Base-call qualities are not available, and no considerably larger clone is one nucleotide away. The data stem from a study of T cell repertoires in cytomegalovirus infection (dated by TCRdb to the late 2010s). Notes on the research overall: Recently identified HLA-C-restricted CMV epitopes, whose presentation resists viral immunomodulation, were targeted by peptide stimulations together with well-studied HLA-B-restricted epitopes. The HLA type of each donor mattered for the analysis, because public TCR beta signatures pointed to carriage of CMV infection along with the matching HLA type.

Data came from an Illumina HiSeq 1500. Using fastp trimming at Q25 and MiXCR clonotype assembly, TCRdb reanalyzed the public sequencing data and kept in-frame beta chains. Each entry merges the rows of one CDR3 protein and shows their most common DNA and genes. This sample gives 700,000 to 900,000 distinct CDR3 sequences in total; about 28% of them show up just once. The ten largest clones take up roughly 13% of the sample. What the treatment or condition label conveys for this sample: in vitro stimulation with specific CMV peptide epitopes to enrich CMV-specific T cells. Overall results and qualifications from the work: The ex vivo response was dominated by HLA-C-restricted CMV-specific TCR beta clonotypes, and the single most frequent clonotype in two of eight donors was supplied by these HLA-C-restricted clonotypes. Cumulative frequency of public TCR beta family members discriminated carriers of CMV infection plus the relevant HLA type in this cohort and an independent roughly 350-donor cohort.

This sample comprised cultured CD8+ T cells from PBMCs, obtained from culture after CMV antigen stimulation. The receptor was isolated from a human donor in good health (CMV status not recorded). Some clones in this sample may be carry-over from other donors' samples.

The nucleotide sequence reads TGTGCCAGCAGTTGGAGATGGGACGACCGGGAGACCCAGTACTTC. It is translated as CASSWRWDDRETQYF. Recombination joined TRBV6-5 with TRBJ2-5, with the D segment possibly TRBD1 or TRBD2, each aligning over 5 bases. V was cut back by 4 bases and J by 5 bases, leaving a gap of 17 bases between them. The CDR3 spans 15 residues, from the cysteine through the phenylalanine. This entry keeps only the CDR3 DNA: 45 bases, framed from base 1. Taken from the germline V gene, the CDR1 and CDR2 loops are MNHEY and SVGAGI.